This TCR beta chain was identified in a study of molecular identifiers for immune sequencing clone quantification. TCRdb fed the PCR reads into MiXCR, producing one record per CDR3 protein. The sample has under 600,000 distinct CDR3 sequences; about 25% are singletons. This clonotype appeared a few times. Relative to the germline gene, one junction end is altered; a read error may explain this. Germline loops: CDR1 SGHRS, CDR2 YFSETQ. This CDR3 comprises 16 residues. Sample: naive CD8+ T cells from blood, with Jurkat cell RNA spiked in. Subset described: FACS-sorted CD8+CD4-CCR7+CD45RA+ naive T cells. The V call is TRBV5-1, the J call TRBJ2-3; D might be TRBD1 or TRBD2, each matching 5 bases. This TCR was recovered from a human donor in good health. Some libraries in this study had Jurkat cell RNA spiked in. CDR3 sequence reads: CASSPFWPASTGTQYF. In DNA, the CDR3 is TGCGCCAGCAGCCCATTCTGGCCAGCTAGCACAGGTACGCAGTATTTT.